This TCR beta chain was retrieved from a study of graft-versus-host responses after intestinal transplantation. Study context: Isolated intestinal, liver-intestinal, or multivisceral transplants had been given to the recipients. Among the recipients, all got anti-thymocyte globulin induction and then tacrolimus and steroids for two to four years.

Measured with immunoSEQ multiplex PCR; TCRdb has only the in-frame clones, and not every one. The repertoire holds about 4,400 clones, roughly 70% seen once, with roughly 8% in the top ten. This clone was recorded a few times. What it recognizes is unknown. Germline V lookup: CDR1 SNHLY, CDR2 FYNNEI. V lost 5 bases to trimming and J lost 4 bases; unmatched junction nucleotides: 18. CDR3 length: 18 residues. Study-wide results and caveats: The authors found GvH clones in recipient marrow, some appearing first in ileum or blood.

Tissue from the graft was processed to free its intraepithelial and lamina propria lymphocytes. The input for sequencing was ileum tissue, taken 17 days after transplant. The gene calls are TRBV2 and TRBJ2-5; 8 nucleotides align to TRBD2. The clonotype originates from a human patient who received an intestinal transplant, so some T cells may come from the graft donor. CDR3 protein: CASSSVVAGPANRETQYF. CDR3 nucleotide sequence: TGTGCCAGCAGTAGTGTGGTAGCGGGGCCGGCTAATAGAGAGACCCAGTACTTC.